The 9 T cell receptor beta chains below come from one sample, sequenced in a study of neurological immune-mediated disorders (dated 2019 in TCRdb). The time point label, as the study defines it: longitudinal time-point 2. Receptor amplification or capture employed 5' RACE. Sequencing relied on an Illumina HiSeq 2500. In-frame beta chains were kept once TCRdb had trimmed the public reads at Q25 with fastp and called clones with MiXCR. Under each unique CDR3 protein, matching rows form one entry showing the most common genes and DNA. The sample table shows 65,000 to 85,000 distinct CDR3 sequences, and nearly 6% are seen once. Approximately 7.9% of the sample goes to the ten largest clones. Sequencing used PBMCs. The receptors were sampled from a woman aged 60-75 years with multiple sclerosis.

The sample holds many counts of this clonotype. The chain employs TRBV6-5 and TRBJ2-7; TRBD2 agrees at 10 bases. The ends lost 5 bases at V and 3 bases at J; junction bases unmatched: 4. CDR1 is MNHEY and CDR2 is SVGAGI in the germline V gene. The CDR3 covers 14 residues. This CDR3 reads CASSRTSGNYEQYF. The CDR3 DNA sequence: TGTGCCAGCAGTCGAACTAGCGGGAACTACGAGCAGTACTTC.

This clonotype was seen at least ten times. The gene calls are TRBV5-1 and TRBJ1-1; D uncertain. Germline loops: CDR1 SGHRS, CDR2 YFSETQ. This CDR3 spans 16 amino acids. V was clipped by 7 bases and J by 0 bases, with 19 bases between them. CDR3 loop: CASGPGNPSMNTEAFF. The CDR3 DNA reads TGCGCCAGCGGTCCCGGGAACCCCTCCATGAACACTGAAGCTTTCTTT.

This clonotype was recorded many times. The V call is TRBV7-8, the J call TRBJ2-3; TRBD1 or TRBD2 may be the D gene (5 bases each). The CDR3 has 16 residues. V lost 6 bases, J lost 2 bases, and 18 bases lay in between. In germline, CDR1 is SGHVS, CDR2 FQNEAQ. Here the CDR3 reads CASRARDVVTTDTQYF. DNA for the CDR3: TGTGCCAGCAGGGCGAGGGACGTCGTTACCACAGATACGCAGTATTTT.

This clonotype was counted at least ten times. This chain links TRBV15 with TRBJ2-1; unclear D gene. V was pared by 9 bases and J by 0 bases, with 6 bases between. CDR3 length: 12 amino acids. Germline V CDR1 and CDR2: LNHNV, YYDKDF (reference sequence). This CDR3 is CATKDSYNEQFF. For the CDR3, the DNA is TGTGCCACTAAGGACTCCTACAATGAGCAGTTCTTC.

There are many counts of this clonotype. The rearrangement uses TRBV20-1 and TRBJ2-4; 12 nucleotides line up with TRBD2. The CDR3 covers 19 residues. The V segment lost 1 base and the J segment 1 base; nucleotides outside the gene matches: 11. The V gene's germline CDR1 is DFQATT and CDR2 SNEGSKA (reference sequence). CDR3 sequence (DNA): TGCAGTGCTAGAGGCCAGACTAGCGGGGGACCTAACGCCAAAAACATTCAGTACTTC. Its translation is CSARGQTSGGPNAKNIQYF.

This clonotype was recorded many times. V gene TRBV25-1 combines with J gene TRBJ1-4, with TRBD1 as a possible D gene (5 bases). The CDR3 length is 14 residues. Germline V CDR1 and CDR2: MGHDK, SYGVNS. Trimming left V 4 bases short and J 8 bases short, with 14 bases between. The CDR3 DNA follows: TGTGCCAGCAGTGTGGGGACCGTCGGGGAAAAACTGTTTTTT. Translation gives CASSVGTVGEKLFF. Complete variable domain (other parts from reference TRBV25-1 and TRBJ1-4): EADIYQTPRYLVIGTGKKITLECSQTMGHDKMYWYQQDPGMELHLIHYSYGVNSTEKGDLSSESTVSRIRTEHFPLTLESARPSHTSQYLCASSVGTVGEKLFFGSGTQLSVL.

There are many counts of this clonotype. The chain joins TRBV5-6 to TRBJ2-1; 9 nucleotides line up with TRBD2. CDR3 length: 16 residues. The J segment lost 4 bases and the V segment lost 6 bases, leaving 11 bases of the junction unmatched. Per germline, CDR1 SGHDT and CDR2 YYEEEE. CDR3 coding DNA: TGTGCCAGCACCCGAACGGTCCTAGCGGGATACAATGAGCAGTTCTTC. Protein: CASTRTVLAGYNEQFF.

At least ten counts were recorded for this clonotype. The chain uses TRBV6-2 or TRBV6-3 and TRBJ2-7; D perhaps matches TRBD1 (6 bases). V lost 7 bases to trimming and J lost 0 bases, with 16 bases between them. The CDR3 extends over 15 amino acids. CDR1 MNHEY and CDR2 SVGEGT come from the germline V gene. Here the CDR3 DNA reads TGTGCCAGCAACCGAGACAGGAGGAGCTCCTACGAGCAGTACTTC. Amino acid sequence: CASNRDRRSSYEQYF.

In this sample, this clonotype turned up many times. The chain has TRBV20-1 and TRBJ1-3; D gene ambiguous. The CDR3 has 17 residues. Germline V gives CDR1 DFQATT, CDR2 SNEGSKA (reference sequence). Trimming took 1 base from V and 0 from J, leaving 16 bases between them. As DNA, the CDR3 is TGCAGTGCTAGAGCAGCCTCCGACGTAAACTCTGGAAACACCATATATTTT. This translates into CSARAASDVNSGNTIYF.